These 2 T cell receptor beta chains were sequenced from one sample in a study of identical twins. TCRdb independently ran MiXCR on the 5' RACE reads; one entry per CDR3 protein. In the table there are approximately 700,000 distinct CDR3 sequences, roughly 6% of which are singletons. What was sequenced was naive T cells sorted from blood. These receptors all come from a man aged 18 to 30 in good health.

This clonotype was seen ten or more times. The genes are TRBV7-2 and TRBJ1-1; D not resolved. Looked up from germline, CDR1 is SGHTA and CDR2 is FQGNSA. V lost 6 bases, J lost 8 bases, and 10 bases lay in between. This CDR3 has 11 amino acids. The CDR3 DNA follows: TGTGCCAGCAGACGAACGTCGGAAGCTTTCTTT. As protein: CASRRTSEAFF.

At least ten counts were recorded for this clonotype. The chain employs TRBV20-1 and TRBJ2-1; 10 bases agree with TRBD2. The germline V gene has CDR1 DFQATT and CDR2 SNEGSKA (reference sequence). With 4 bases clipped from V and 0 bases from J, the junction kept 12 bases outside the gene matches. The CDR3 is 18 amino acids. As DNA, the CDR3 is TGCAGTGCTAACCCTGTCCAGCGGGAGGGGAGCTCCTACAATGAGCAGTTCTTC. Amino acid sequence: CSANPVQREGSSYNEQFF.